This is a list of T cell receptor beta chains from one sample in a study of response to subunit inactivated influenza vaccine. TCRdb reprocessed the RT-PCR reads with MiXCR, giving one entry per CDR3 protein. The profile shows around 150,000 distinct CDR3 sequences, about a tenth of them singletons. Sequencing was performed on non-naive T cells sorted from PBMCs, taken about 40 days after vaccination. Source of these receptors: a man aged 45-65 years who received an inactivated influenza vaccine. The conserved cysteine and the conserved F or W are not part of the CDR3 here. The order of the fields is J gene, D gene, V gene, CDR3 protein. D genes are given only for firm matches.

>TRBJ2-1|TRBD2|TRBV9
ASSLAGGPGNEQF
>TRBJ2-3|-|TRBV6-4
ASSEGSGRATDTQY
>TRBJ2-7|TRBD1|TRBV10-3
AISDSPRDRAYEQY
>TRBJ2-1|-|TRBV28
ASSPGGIHKPFSYNEQF
>TRBJ1-1|-|TRBV5-1
ASSLRESAEAF
>TRBJ2-1|-|TRBV3-1
ASSRNNEQF
>TRBJ1-2|-|TRBV3-1
ASSQESGYT
>TRBJ2-2|TRBD1|TRBV6-2/TRBV6-3
ASMRQGYTGELF
>TRBJ1-2|-|TRBV27
ASSNREGYGYT
>TRBJ2-7|TRBD1|TRBV20-1
SAPKTGSKYEQY
>TRBJ2-2|-|TRBV7-8
ASSSQGTTGELF
>TRBJ2-3|TRBD2|TRBV15
ATGAGGITDTQY
>TRBJ2-3|-|TRBV7-3
ASSFDRADTQY
>TRBJ1-6|-|TRBV6-2/TRBV6-3
ASSPKDGTVNSPLH
>TRBJ2-3|TRBD2|TRBV13
ASRLAGGVTDTQY
>TRBJ2-3|-|TRBV19
ASSPYVLKDTQY
>TRBJ2-7|-|TRBV6-1
ASGRGGSYEQY
>TRBJ1-6|-|TRBV20-1
SARDLGASYNSPLH
>TRBJ1-5|TRBD1|TRBV6-1
ASSRGQGGNQPQH
>TRBJ2-3|-|TRBV20-1
SARAGGPQIAQY
>TRBJ2-1|TRBD1|TRBV7-9
ASSLTQGANEQF
>TRBJ2-3|TRBD2|TRBV28
ASSPPFSGGASSTDTQY
>TRBJ1-1|-|TRBV24-1
ATSGGSGQNEAF
>TRBJ1-1|-|TRBV12-3/TRBV12-4
ASRQGPYTEAF
>TRBJ1-1|-|TRBV6-1
ASSNRDMNTEAF
>TRBJ2-7|-|TRBV9
ASSVEPGLTSYEQY
>TRBJ2-7|TRBD2|TRBV10-3
AISGGRDEQY
>TRBJ2-7|TRBD1|TRBV27
ASSLRRTGGYEQY
>TRBJ2-5|-|TRBV12-3/TRBV12-4
ASSYRTEETQY
>TRBJ2-6|-|TRBV11-2
ASSLGRRTGANVLT
>TRBJ2-7|TRBD1|TRBV7-9
ASSLDRGQEQY
>TRBJ1-2|-|TRBV5-1
ASSPETEGRVYGYT
>TRBJ1-4|-|TRBV14
ASSPQGQQRAEKLF
>TRBJ2-3|-|TRBV6-1
ASSLRALSTSTDTQY
>TRBJ2-5|-|TRBV7-2
ASSLRPGGLGTQY
>TRBJ1-1|-|TRBV20-1
SATDRLGTEAF
>TRBJ2-1|-|TRBV12-3/TRBV12-4
ASTLLGPHNEQF
>TRBJ1-2|TRBD1|TRBV20-1
SARDTGVKDGYT